The 3 T cell receptor beta chains given below trace back to one sample, sequenced in a study of blood T cell repertoires in COVID-19. Only in-frame clones appear in the TCRdb table, and some are missing; sequencing was by immunoSEQ multiplex PCR. The sample includes fewer than 300,000 clones, around 82% of them seen just once. Sequencing was carried out using peripheral blood. The receptor source for this set is a woman under 30 with acute or convalescent COVID-19.

V is TRBV23-1 and J is TRBJ2-1, with 10 positions matching TRBD2. TRBV23-1 is placed among ORFs of uncertain function. The CDR3 is made up of 19 amino acids. Losses at the gene ends were 1 base for V and 3 bases for J; bases not matched to a gene: 12. The CDR3 nucleotides are TGCGCCAGCAGTCAATTCAGACTAGCGGGCTTGGGTAACTACAATGAGCAGTTCTTC. Translating gives CASSQFRLAGLGNYNEQFF.

The CDR3: CASSASPGQGSDTQYF. DNA for the CDR3: TGTGCCAGCAGCGCTAGTCCGGGACAGGGTTCAGATACGCAGTATTTT. This chain connects TRBV21-1 to TRBJ2-3; no DNA check was done on the table's D call, TRBD1. TRBV21-1 is an annotated pseudogene. The CDR3 is 16 residues long.

The rearrangement links TRBV19 to TRBJ1-5; D not resolved. Per germline, CDR1 LNHDA and CDR2 SQIVND (reference sequence). The CDR3 consists of 16 residues. Trimming took 5 bases from V and 0 from J, leaving 14 bases between them. CDR3 sequence reads: CASSLRTGFSNQPQHF. For the CDR3, the DNA is TGTGCCAGTAGTCTCCGGACGGGATTTAGCAATCAGCCCCAGCATTTT.